This T cell receptor (beta chain) was identified during a study of identifying expanded T cells in peripheral blood. Clones were sequenced by immunoSEQ multiplex PCR, and TCRdb holds only the in-frame ones, with some missing. The sample has over 85,000 clones; about 91% are singletons. V was clipped by 1 base and J by 2 bases, with 11 bases between them. CDR1 LGHNA and CDR2 YSLEER come from the germline V gene. The CDR3 runs to 16 residues. There are a few counts of this clone. Sequencing was done on a sample of blood. The clonotype was recovered from a person aged 18-70 years in good health. The chain carries TRBV4-3 and TRBJ1-4; D not certain. The CDR3 DNA follows: TGCGCCAGCAGCCAAGGAGGATTTGGGACTAATGAAAAACTGTTTTTT. Its protein product is CASSQGGFGTNEKLFF.